This entry lists 24 T cell receptor beta chains sequenced from one sample in a study of blood T cell repertoires in COVID-19. Generated by immunoSEQ multiplex PCR, the TCRdb table keeps only in-frame clones and is missing some. This table holds some 87,000 clones, over 75% found once. Sequences were obtained from peripheral blood. Receptors originate from a man at least 80 years old with active or convalescent COVID-19.

This clone was seen a handful of times. The chain combines TRBV7-2 with TRBJ1-4; 8 nucleotides line up with TRBD1. The CDR3 covers 15 residues. The germline V gene has CDR1 SGHTA and CDR2 FQGNSA. With 2 bases clipped from V and 6 bases from J, the junction kept 5 bases outside the gene matches. The CDR3 bases are TGTGCCAGCAGCTTATTGGGGACAGGAGATGAAAAACTGTTTTTT. Amino acids: CASSLLGTGDEKLFF.

Details on this clone: Compared with germline, one end of the junction differs, possibly owing to a read error. The V and J genes are TRBV7-7 and TRBJ1-2, with a tentative D call TRBD1 (5 bases). This CDR3 region has 15 residues. CDR1 SSHAT and CDR2 FNYEAQ come from the germline V gene (reference sequence). The CDR3 DNA sequence: TGTGCTAGCAGCTTAGCTTCGGGGGGGGAGGATGGCTACACCTTC. Translating it yields CASSLASGGEDGYTF.

The CDR3, as DNA: TGCGCCAGCAGCCAAGATGAGGGAGGGGCGCGTTTGTATGGCTACACCTTC. Translated, it gives CASSQDEGGARLYGYTF. The chain is built from TRBV4-1 and TRBJ1-2; TRBD1 is a possible D gene (5 bases). V gave up 0 bases and J gave up 5 bases, with 19 bases separating them. The CDR3 sequence is 17 residues long. Germline values: CDR1 MGHRA, CDR2 YSYEKL.

The chain couples TRBV18 to TRBJ1-5; the match to TRBD1 covers 12 bases. CDR3 length: 17 residues. Germline CDR1 is KGHSH and CDR2 is LQKENI. Trimming at V came to 5 bases and at J to 1 base, leaving 6 bases not matched to a gene. The CDR3 DNA sequence: TGTGCCAGCTCAGGGACAGGGGGCGAGATGAGCAATCAGCCCCAGCATTTT. This codes for CASSGTGGEMSNQPQHF.

This chain links TRBV5-1 with TRBJ2-2; D is possibly TRBD2 (6 bases). The CDR3 loop spans 15 amino acids. V lost 3 bases and J lost 1, with 10 bases in between. Per the germline V gene, CDR1 is SGHRS and CDR2 is YFSETQ. The CDR3 spells CASSYTGVNTGELFF. Here the CDR3 DNA reads TGCGCCAGCAGCTATACGGGAGTGAACACCGGGGAGCTGTTTTTT.

The chain combines TRBV7-2 with TRBJ2-3; D is unclear. Germline CDR1 is SGHTA and CDR2 is FQGNSA. This CDR3 has 13 amino acids. Deletions cut 5 bases from V and 2 bases from J, with 8 bases between. The CDR3 protein is CASSLQTTDTQYF. For the CDR3, the DNA is TGTGCCAGCAGCCTACAGACCACAGATACGCAGTATTTT.

The chain couples TRBV4-1 to TRBJ2-5; TRBD2 agrees at 8 bases. Germline trimming cut 4 bases from V and 1 base from J; bases unmatched to any gene: 8. In germline, CDR1 is MGHRA, CDR2 YSYEKL. This CDR3 is 16 amino acids long. This CDR3 is CASSREGLAGQETQYF. The CDR3 DNA reads as TGCGCCAGCAGCCGTGAAGGGCTAGCGGGCCAAGAGACCCAGTACTTC.

V and J are TRBV18 and TRBJ2-3; TRBD2 matches at 14 bases. CDR3 length: 19 amino acids. J gave up 2 bases and V 2 bases, and 9 bases lay outside the gene matches. The V gene's germline CDR1 is KGHSH and CDR2 LQKENI. CDR3 residues: CASSPGLAGGPLHTDTQYF. In DNA form, the CDR3 reads TGTGCCAGCTCACCAGGACTAGCGGGGGGACCTCTCCACACAGATACGCAGTATTTT. The variable domain in full, completed from reference TRBV18 and TRBJ2-3, reads NAGVMQNPRHLVRRRGQEARLRCSPMKGHSHVYWYRQLPEEGLKFMVYLQKENIIDESGMPKERFSAEFPKEGPSILRIQQVVRGDSAAYFCASSPGLAGGPLHTDTQYFGPGTRLTVL.

The chain has TRBV15 and TRBJ1-2; D is unresolved. Per the germline V gene, CDR1 is LNHNV and CDR2 is YYDKDF (reference sequence). The CDR3 has 15 residues. Trimming removed 0 bases from V and 7 bases from J, with 15 bases in between. CDR3 sequence reads: CATSRDGNPGSGYTF. The CDR3 coding sequence is TGTGCCACCAGCAGAGATGGTAACCCGGGGAGTGGCTACACCTTC.

The genes are TRBV5-1 and TRBJ1-4; maybe TRBD1 (6 bases). V lost 5 bases and J 4 bases, leaving 9 bases between the germline ends. Germline lookup yields CDR1 SGHRS and CDR2 YFSETQ. The CDR3 runs 13 residues. Written as DNA, the CDR3 is TGCGCCAGCAGAGGACAGAATAATGAAAAACTGTTTTTT. Its protein product is CASRGQNNEKLFF.

This clone was seen a single time. The gene calls are TRBV4-3 and TRBJ2-3, with 8 bases that match TRBD2. CDR3 length equals 16 residues. Trimming removed 0 bases from V and 4 bases from J; junction bases left unmatched: 6. Germline V gene sequence: CDR1 LGHNA, CDR2 YSLEER. This CDR3 reads CASSQEVSGVADTQYF. Written as DNA, the CDR3 is TGCGCCAGCAGCCAAGAGGTTAGCGGGGTTGCAGATACGCAGTATTTT.

The chain joins TRBV2 to TRBJ2-7; TRBD2 agrees at 10 bases. Germline trimming cut 7 bases from V and 2 bases from J; bases unmatched to any gene: 8. The CDR3 totals 15 residues. CDR1 is SNHLY, CDR2 FYNNEI, per germline. The DNA of the CDR3 is TGTGCCAGCAATCTCCTAGCGGGGGCTCCCTACGAGCAGTACTTC. This gives the protein CASNLLAGAPYEQYF.

The rearrangement links TRBV10-3 to TRBJ2-1; D remains unclear. Germline assignment: CDR1 ENHRY and CDR2 SYGVKD. The CDR3 covers 13 residues. Trimming shortened V by 0 bases and J by 9 bases, and 9 bases separated the two germline ends. For the CDR3, the DNA is TGTGCCATCAGTGAGTCGACTCGCTCTGAGCAGTTCTTC. Translation gives CAISESTRSEQFF.

The chain carries TRBV30 and TRBJ2-1; possible D gene TRBD2, 6 bases. This CDR3 is 15 amino acids long. Deletions cut 1 base from V and 7 bases from J, with 17 bases between. Germline V gene sequence: CDR1 GTSNPN, CDR2 SVGIG (reference sequence). CDR3 in amino acids: CAWSAGPSVGNEQFF. The DNA for the CDR3 is TGTGCCTGGAGTGCGGGGCCTAGCGTGGGGAATGAGCAGTTCTTC.

V gene TRBV18 combines with J gene TRBJ1-2, with D possibly matching TRBD1 (6 bases). Germline CDR1 is KGHSH and CDR2 is LQKENI. The CDR3 spans 15 residues. V lost 6 bases and J lost 8, with 22 bases in between. The CDR3 spells CASSPTRTAWEGYTF. Written as DNA, the CDR3 is TGTGCCAGCTCCCCGACCCGGACAGCCTGGGAGGGCTACACCTTC.

J is TRBJ1-6 and V is TRBV5-6, with a tentative D call TRBD1 (5 bases). The germline gives CDR1 SGHDT, CDR2 YYEEEE. V lost 3 bases and J 8 bases, leaving 15 bases between the germline ends. The CDR3 is 15 residues long. The CDR3 nucleotides read TGTGCCAGCAGCTGGACATGGGAACCTGATTCACCCCTCCACTTT. Its protein is CASSWTWEPDSPLHF.

The J gene is TRBJ2-5, the V gene TRBV6-5, with TRBD2 identical over 7 bases. V lost 2 bases, J lost 4 bases, and 7 bases stayed unmatched. Per the germline V gene, CDR1 is MNHEY and CDR2 is SVGAGI. This CDR3 comprises 15 residues. Here the CDR3 reads CASSYGPGGRETQYF. The CDR3 coding sequence is TGTGCCAGCAGTTACGGGCCCGGCGGGAGAGAGACCCAGTACTTC.

The chain is built from TRBV12-3 or TRBV12-4 and TRBJ2-5; unclear D gene. The CDR3 extends over 13 amino acids. With 1 base removed from V and 10 bases from J, the gap between germline ends came to 13 bases. DNA for the CDR3: TGTGCCAGCAGTTTAGACAGAACAAGAGACCAGTACTTC. As protein: CASSLDRTRDQYF.

This sequence joins TRBV19 and TRBJ1-6, with D uncertain. The CDR3 is made up of 14 amino acids. The germline V gene has CDR1 LNHDA and CDR2 SQIVND (reference sequence). V lost 8 bases and J 15 bases, leaving 23 bases between the germline ends. The CDR3 reads CASSVATGALRLHF. The CDR3 DNA follows: TGTGCCAGTTCAGTTGCTACGGGTGCCTTACGCCTCCACTTT. The full variable domain, with the rest looked up from reference TRBV19 and TRBJ1-6, is DGGITQSPKYLFRKEGQNVTLSCEQNLNHDAMYWYRQDPGQGLRLIYYSQIVNDFQKGDIAEGYSVSREKKESFPLTVTSAQKNPTAFYLCASSVATGALRLHFGNGTRLTVT.

Of note for this clone: Relative to the germline gene, one junction end is altered; a read error may explain this. V and J are TRBV7-2 and TRBJ2-7; TRBD2 agrees at 11 bases. The CDR3 is made up of 14 amino acids. The germline gives CDR1 SGHTA, CDR2 FQGNSA. For the CDR3, the DNA is TGTGCCAGCAGCCTAGCGGGGGGTGCCTACGAGCAGTACTTC. Its protein product is CASSLAGGAYEQYF.

This clone was counted a few times. The rearrangement links TRBV5-1 to TRBJ1-3; TRBD1 matches at 9 bases. The CDR3 consists of 16 residues. J gave up 0 bases and V 4 bases, and 5 bases lay outside the gene matches. Germline assignment: CDR1 SGHRS and CDR2 YFSETQ. CDR3 sequence reads: CASSGATGGSGNTIYF. For the CDR3, the DNA is TGCGCCAGCAGCGGGGCGACAGGGGGCTCTGGAAACACCATATATTTT.

The chain links TRBV19 to TRBJ1-6; TRBD1 is a possible D gene (5 bases). The germline V and J ends were trimmed by 3 bases and 8 bases, with 14 bases remaining between them. CDR1 and CDR2 from the germline V gene are LNHDA and SQIVND (reference sequence). The CDR3 covers 15 residues. This chain's CDR3 is CASSISRDLYSPLHF. The DNA of the CDR3 is TGTGCCAGTAGTATCAGCAGGGATTTGTATTCACCCCTCCACTTT.

The rearrangement uses TRBV2 and TRBJ1-2; D is undetermined. Trimming took 3 bases from V and 5 from J, leaving 16 bases between them. The length of the CDR3 is 15 residues. Germline CDR1 SNHLY, CDR2 FYNNEI. This CDR3 is CASSDGGRRAYGYTF. The CDR3, as DNA: TGTGCCAGCAGTGACGGAGGCAGAAGGGCTTATGGCTACACCTTC.

This chain uses TRBV10-3 with TRBJ1-4, with 7 positions matching TRBD1. Per the germline V gene, CDR1 is ENHRY and CDR2 is SYGVKD. Unmatched junction bases numbered 9, after V lost 6 bases and J lost 2 bases. The CDR3 loop spans 16 amino acids. DNA for the CDR3: TGTGCCATCAGGAACGAGGGGGCCGGCACTAATGAAAAACTGTTTTTT. Amino acid sequence: CAIRNEGAGTNEKLFF.